This TCR beta chain was sequenced during a study of T cell changes during pregnancy in multiple sclerosis (dated by TCRdb to between 2018 and 2021). For context, the study as a whole: The study examined how the T cell repertoire changed over the course of pregnancy in women with multiple sclerosis.

CDR1 and CDR2 are read off the germline V gene as MNHEY and SVGAGI. Trimming at the junction amounts to 8 bases on V and 2 bases on J, and the germline ends lie 16 bases apart. The CDR3 sequence holds 14 residues, the cysteine and phenylalanine included. Solely the CDR3 DNA is kept, with 42 bases framed from the first base. Libraries came from the immunoSEQ multiplex PCR assay. TCRdb stores this immuneACCESS table with in-frame sequences only. Part of the clones is absent; in the studies checked, under half of the shortfall reflects unresolved V genes, and no reason is known for the rest. The sample has about 36,000 clones on record, more than 75% of them singletons. The biggest ten clones account for roughly 0.58% of the sample. About this clone: Its antigen is not yet known. Base qualities are not provided; no much larger clone lies one nucleotide away.

This specimen was CD4+ T cells from peripheral blood mononuclear cells, taken in the first trimester of pregnancy. The V gene is TRBV6-5 and the J gene is TRBJ2-7; the D segment could be TRBD1, given 6 matching bases. This clonotype was obtained from a female donor with multiple sclerosis, enrolled in a pregnancy study. The bases are TGTGCCAGCCGCCCGACAGGATCCACCTACGAGCAGTACTTC. This codes for CASRPTGSTYEQYF.